This TCR beta chain originates from a study of blood T cell repertoires in COVID-19. Background on the study: Acute and convalescent COVID-19 specimens originated in the United States, Italy and Spain. The cDNA or gDNA used as material had been derived from T cells, B-cell-depleted T cells, or PBMCs.

Original analysis: From reference gene primer amplification, estimates of nucleated cell counts were derived. Clones were sequenced by immunoSEQ multiplex PCR, and TCRdb holds only the in-frame ones, with some missing. V, J and clone size are taken as reported in that table, and D and trimming were inferred from the DNA itself. There are approximately 250,000 clones in the sample; about nine tenths occur only once, and around 1.5% lies in the top ten. J was trimmed by 7 bases and V by 5 bases; bases with no gene match: 8. This CDR3 is 15 amino acids long. Germline assignment: CDR1 SGHTA and CDR2 FQGTGA.

The source is a woman in her sixties who had recovered from COVID-19. The gene calls are TRBV7-3 and TRBJ1-4; 9 nucleotides match TRBD1. The sample comprised peripheral blood. The CDR3 DNA reads as TGTGCCAGCAGCCCAGGGACAGGGACGACTGAAAAACTGTTTTTT. It codes for CASSPGTGTTEKLFF.